The 23 T cell receptor beta chains below all came from one sample that was sequenced in a study of shared clonotypes between healthy human individuals. Using immunoSEQ multiplex PCR, the repertoire was profiled, and TCRdb retains in-frame clones only, with some absent. The sample lists about 2 million clones, 85% to 95% occurring once. Sequencing was carried out using naive CD4+ T cells sorted from blood. Subset: CD45RA+ positively selected. The origin of the receptors is a man aged 18 to 30 in good health.

This chain links TRBV19 with TRBJ2-2; no definite D call. With 7 bases removed from V and 5 bases from J, the gap between germline ends came to 17 bases. This CDR3 contains 15 residues. Germline CDR1 is LNHDA and CDR2 is SQIVND (reference sequence). The CDR3 DNA reads as TGTGCCAGTACCCTCGGCCCGGGTGCAACCGGGGAGCTGTTTTTT. It translates to CASTLGPGATGELFF.

In the case of this clone: Within the sample, other DNA sequences also encode this same CDR3. This chain uses TRBV5-1 with TRBJ2-7; D unresolved. Germline V gene data show CDR1 as SGHRS and CDR2 as YFSETQ. V gave up 0 bases and J gave up 2 bases, with 9 bases separating them. This CDR3 has 14 residues. CDR3 in amino acids: CASSLGEDPYEQYF. The CDR3 region has the DNA TGCGCCAGCAGCTTGGGTGAGGACCCCTACGAGCAGTACTTC.

This chain uses TRBV5-4 with TRBJ2-1; D is tentatively TRBD1 or TRBD2 (5 bases each). There are 12 residues in the CDR3. CDR1 SGHNT and CDR2 YYREEE come from the germline V gene (reference sequence). Trimming pared 2 bases from V and 8 bases from J, leaving 8 bases between. CDR3 nucleotides: TGTGCCAGCAGCTTTGGGGGATATGAGCAGTTCTTC. This translates into CASSFGGYEQFF. Full variable domain (outside the CDR3, taken from reference TRBV5-4 and TRBJ2-1): ETGVTQSPTHLIKTRGQQVTLRCSSQSGHNTVSWYQQALGQGPQFIFQYYREEENGRGNFPPRFSGLQFPNYSSELNVNALELDDSALYLCASSFGGYEQFFGPGTRLTVL.

This clone has only one observation. J is TRBJ1-4 and V is TRBV18, with D perhaps TRBD1 (5 bases). The CDR3 covers 17 residues. V was pared by 3 bases and J by 2 bases, with 16 bases between. CDR1 and CDR2 (germline): KGHSH, LQKENI. This CDR3 is CASSPRSGFATNEKLFF. The CDR3 DNA follows: TGTGCCAGCTCACCGCGATCAGGGTTTGCCACTAATGAAAAACTGTTTTTT.

Points on this clone: The same CDR3 arises from other DNA sequences in this sample as well. The V and J genes are TRBV2 and TRBJ2-7; TRBD1 agrees at 9 bases. Germline CDR1 reads SNHLY; CDR2 reads FYNNEI. This CDR3 is built from 15 residues. The V gene end was trimmed by 6 bases and the J gene end by 0 bases; junction bases not matched to a gene: 6. CDR3 amino acids: CASSLGQGGSYEQYF. Here the CDR3 DNA reads TGTGCCAGCAGCTTGGGACAGGGAGGCTCCTACGAGCAGTACTTC. The whole variable domain, filled in from reference TRBV2 and TRBJ2-7, reads EPEVTQTPSHQVTQMGQEVILRCVPISNHLYFYWYRQILGQKVEFLVSFYNNEISEKSEIFDDQFSVERPDGSNFTLKIRSTKLEDSAMYFCASSLGQGGSYEQYFGPGTRLTVT.

The chain combines TRBV7-2 with TRBJ2-7; TRBD2 agrees at 10 bases. CDR3 length: 17 amino acids. Germline loops: CDR1 SGHTA, CDR2 FQGNSA. V lost 2 bases, J lost 5 bases, and 12 bases stayed unmatched. For the CDR3, the DNA is TGTGCCAGCAGCTTACGCCCTAGCGGGAGTTTTGCACACGAGCAGTACTTC. Protein sequence: CASSLRPSGSFAHEQYF.

A remark on this clone: The junction departs from germline at one end; a sequencing error may be responsible. V is TRBV30 and J is TRBJ1-2; 7 nucleotides line up with TRBD1. The CDR3 extends over 14 amino acids. CDR1 GTSNPN and CDR2 SVGIG come from the germline V gene (reference sequence). The DNA of the CDR3 is TGTGCCTGGAGTGTACAGGGGCCTGCCACCATTCATTCCTTC. Amino acids: CAWSVQGPATIHSF.

The CDR3, as DNA: TGTGCCAGCAGCTTAGTATCTGGGACGGGCACTGAAGCTTTCTTT. It is translated as CASSLVSGTGTEAFF. The chain joins TRBV7-2 to TRBJ1-1; tentatively, D is TRBD1 (5 bases). The V end was cut by 1 base, the J end by 4 bases, with 13 bases between. This CDR3 contains 15 residues. Per the germline V gene, CDR1 is SGHTA and CDR2 is FQGNSA.

The V call is TRBV5-1, the J call TRBJ2-7; D unclear. Germline-derived CDR1 and CDR2 are SGHRS and YFSETQ. This CDR3 comprises 14 residues. Trimming left V 0 bases short and J 4 bases short, with 11 bases between. The CDR3 DNA reads as TGCGCCAGCAGCTTGGGGTGGTCCGGGTACGAGCAGTACTTC. It is translated as CASSLGWSGYEQYF. The variable domain in full, completed from reference TRBV5-1 and TRBJ2-7, reads KAGVTQTPRYLIKTRGQQVTLSCSPISGHRSVSWYQQTPGQGLQFLFEYFSETQRNKGNFPGRFSGRQFSNSRSEMNVSTLELGDSALYLCASSLGWSGYEQYFGPGTRLTVT.

The rearrangement links TRBV10-3 to TRBJ1-1; weak D call: TRBD1 (5 bases). This CDR3 has 14 amino acids. CDR1 and CDR2 (germline): ENHRY, SYGVKD. V lost 0 bases to trimming and J lost 8 bases, with 13 bases between them. This CDR3 is CAISESSERGEAFF. The CDR3 DNA is TGTGCCATCAGTGAGTCAAGTGAGAGGGGCGAAGCTTTCTTT.

The chain recombines TRBV6-5 with TRBJ1-1; unclear D gene. CDR3 length: 13 amino acids. V lost 8 bases and J 3 bases, leaving 13 bases between the germline ends. Germline CDR1 is MNHEY and CDR2 is SVGAGI. As DNA, the CDR3 is TGTGCCAGCGGCGACGGAAGATACACTGAAGCTTTCTTT. Amino acids: CASGDGRYTEAFF.

The CDR3 DNA follows: TGTGCCAGCAGCCCTCGAGGGAGCGGGGTATACAATGAGCAGTTCTTC. Protein product: CASSPRGSGVYNEQFF. This rearrangement joins TRBV11-2 to TRBJ2-1; 7 bases align to TRBD2. The junction had 11 bases not matched to a gene; V was cut back by 5 bases and J by 4 bases. Per germline, CDR1 SGHAT and CDR2 FQNNGV. This CDR3 is 16 amino acids long.

About this clone: A read error may explain this, as a much larger clone is one base away. The same CDR3 can be traced to other DNA sequences in this sample. The rearrangement links TRBV6-5 to TRBJ1-1, with 8 bases that match TRBD1. Germline CDR1 and CDR2: MNHEY and SVGAGI. CDR3 size: 13 residues. J was trimmed by 2 bases and V by 5 bases; bases with no gene match: 1. This CDR3 reads CASSDRGNTEAFF. The CDR3 DNA reads as TGTGCCAGCAGTGACAGGGGTAACACTGAAGCTTTCTTT.

V is TRBV30 and J is TRBJ2-3; D is ambiguous. Germline V lookup: CDR1 GTSNPN, CDR2 SVGIG (reference sequence). V was pared by 1 base and J by 11 bases, with 16 bases between. The CDR3 has 13 residues. The CDR3: CAWSDDGPARQYF. The CDR3 DNA reads TGTGCCTGGAGTGACGACGGGCCAGCGCGGCAGTATTTT.

About this clone: Distinct nucleotide sequences in the sample also encode this CDR3. The V gene is TRBV25-1, the J gene TRBJ1-3; no clear D gene. Germline V gene data show CDR1 as MGHDK and CDR2 as SYGVNS. The germline V and J ends were trimmed by 4 bases and 4 bases, with 2 bases remaining between them. This CDR3 region has 11 residues. The CDR3, as DNA: TGTGCCAGCAGTGCGGGAAACACCATATATTTT. Translated: CASSAGNTIYF.

J is TRBJ1-1 and V is TRBV15; D gene unclear. The CDR3 extends over 13 amino acids. Germline CDR1 and CDR2: LNHNV and YYDKDF (reference sequence). V shed 0 bases and J shed 11 bases, with 13 bases lying between them. As DNA, the CDR3 is TGTGCCACCAGCAGAGATCCGGTGAAGGAGGCTTTCTTT. It translates to CATSRDPVKEAFF.

The chain couples TRBV6-5 to TRBJ2-7, with a weak D call TRBD2 (6 bases). V shed 10 bases and J shed 4 bases, with 14 bases lying between them. The germline V gene encodes CDR1 MNHEY and CDR2 SVGAGI. The CDR3 runs to 12 residues. The CDR3 nucleotides are TGTGCCACGACGGGACTTGGATACGAGCAGTACTTC. Its protein is CATTGLGYEQYF.

J is TRBJ2-3 and V is TRBV6-6; no definite D call. Germline V gives CDR1 MNHNY, CDR2 SVGAGI (reference sequence). This CDR3 comprises 12 residues. The V end lost 6 bases, the J end lost 4 bases, and 8 bases lay between the germline ends. The CDR3 nucleotides read TGTGCCAGCAGCTCCTCCCCAGATACGCAGTATTTT. Translating it yields CASSSSPDTQYF.

This clone was observed a single time. The chain has TRBV5-1 and TRBJ2-2; tentative D call: TRBD2 (6 bases). This CDR3 has 15 residues. The germline CDR1 and CDR2 sequences are SGHRS and YFSETQ. V was trimmed by 4 bases and J by 4 bases, leaving 14 bases between them. The CDR3 nucleotides are TGCGCCAGCAGCCCTCTGGAGGGTGGCACCGGGGAGCTGTTTTTT. It translates to CASSPLEGGTGELFF.

J is TRBJ2-3 and V is TRBV7-2, with TRBD2 as a possible D gene (6 bases). V was shortened by 7 bases and J by 8 bases, with 19 bases between the two germline ends. The CDR3 is made up of 14 amino acids. Per the germline V gene, CDR1 is SGHTA and CDR2 is FQGNSA. DNA for the CDR3: TGTGCCAGCACCACTCAGGCGGGGCAGGGTACGCAGTATTTT. It is translated as CASTTQAGQGTQYF.

Points on this clone: A clone one base away is much larger, so this may be a read error. V is TRBV18 and J is TRBJ2-7; D is undetermined. The CDR3 is 12 amino acids. V was clipped by 0 bases and J by 5 bases, with 5 bases between them. The germline V gene encodes CDR1 KGHSH and CDR2 LQKENI. CDR3 amino acids: CASSPPAHEQYF. The DNA of the CDR3 is TGTGCCAGCTCACCACCGGCCCACGAGCAGTACTTC.

V is TRBV7-8 and J is TRBJ2-7; no definite D call. The length of the CDR3 is 16 residues. Trimming took 5 bases from V and 3 from J, leaving 20 bases between them. Germline V lookup: CDR1 SGHVS, CDR2 FQNEAQ. CDR3 in DNA: TGTGCCAGCAGCCTGAGGTGGGTTGGCTCGAGCTACGAGCAGTACTTC. Its translation: CASSLRWVGSSYEQYF.

The chain links TRBV30 to TRBJ1-4; 8 nucleotides line up with TRBD1. The CDR3 contains 14 residues. Per the germline V gene, CDR1 is GTSNPN and CDR2 is SVGIG (reference sequence). V shed 0 bases and J 6 bases; nucleotides not matched to a gene: 3. CDR3 residues: CAWSVAGGHEKLFF. In DNA, the CDR3 is TGTGCCTGGAGTGTGGCAGGGGGCCATGAAAAACTGTTTTTT.